Listed here are 8 T cell receptor beta chains from one sample, sequenced in a study of blood T cell repertoires in COVID-19. The table came from immunoSEQ multiplex PCR; TCRdb's copy has only in-frame clones and leaves some out. This repertoire shows 110,000 to 150,000 clones, about 70% found once; its top ten account for around 13%. Sequences were obtained from peripheral blood. These receptor sequences come from an elderly man with acute or convalescent COVID-19.

V is TRBV29-1 and J is TRBJ2-5; D is possibly TRBD1 (6 bases). From germline, CDR1 is SQVTM and CDR2 ANQGSEA. The V and J ends lost 6 bases and 4 bases respectively, with 18 bases between them. This CDR3 has 14 residues. Here the CDR3 reads CSVRGRQGRETQYF. DNA of the CDR3: TGCAGCGTGAGGGGCAGGCAGGGGCGAGAGACCCAGTACTTC.

The gene calls are TRBV5-6 and TRBJ1-2; 7 nucleotides match TRBD1. The CDR3 has 16 amino acids. Per the germline V gene, CDR1 is SGHDT and CDR2 is YYEEEE. The trim removed 5 bases at V and 4 bases at J, leaving 14 bases unmatched. The CDR3 reads CASRPRLGGAGYGYTF. CDR3 nucleotide sequence: TGTGCCAGCAGGCCCCGTTTAGGGGGCGCGGGCTATGGCTACACCTTC.

The chain carries TRBV6-5 and TRBJ2-5; D gene ambiguous. Trimming pared 2 bases from V and 8 bases from J, leaving 6 bases between. Germline V lookup: CDR1 MNHEY, CDR2 SVGAGI. The CDR3 contains 11 residues. In DNA form, the CDR3 reads TGTGCCAGCAGTTACCCAGGTACCCAGTACTTC. As protein: CASSYPGTQYF.

V usage is TRBV6-2 or TRBV6-3 and J usage is TRBJ1-1; tentative D call: TRBD1 (5 bases). Germline V gives CDR1 MNHEY, CDR2 SVGEGT. With 5 bases removed from V and 5 bases from J, the gap between germline ends came to 18 bases. There are 15 residues in the CDR3. The CDR3 reads CASSKPGTRWTEAFF. As DNA, the CDR3 is TGTGCCAGCAGTAAGCCCGGGACTCGGTGGACTGAAGCTTTCTTT.

The rearrangement links TRBV7-9 to TRBJ2-1; TRBD2 aligns across 9 bases. The CDR3 spans 16 residues. The germline gives CDR1 SEHNR, CDR2 FQNEAQ (reference sequence). The V segment lost 5 bases and the J segment 0 bases; nucleotides outside the gene matches: 5. The CDR3 spells CASSRGTSNSYNEQFF. The CDR3 DNA reads as TGTGCCAGCAGCCGGGGGACTAGCAACTCCTACAATGAGCAGTTCTTC.

This chain joins TRBV7-6 and TRBJ2-5; TRBD1 matches 11 bases. Germline CDR1 and CDR2: SGHVS and FNYEAQ. The CDR3 runs to 17 residues. V lost 4 bases and J lost 0; bases outside the gene matches: 7. The CDR3 nucleotides read TGTGCCAGCAGCTCAGGTGGGGGACAGGGGGACCAAGAGACCCAGTACTTC. Its translation is CASSSGGGQGDQETQYF.

The J gene is TRBJ1-3, the V gene TRBV7-3, with a tentative D call TRBD1 (6 bases). Trimming pared 5 bases from V and 0 bases from J, leaving 11 bases between. In germline, CDR1 is SGHTA, CDR2 FQGTGA. The CDR3 sequence is 15 residues long. CDR3: CASSKQGNSGNTIYF. The CDR3, as DNA: TGTGCCAGCAGCAAACAGGGCAACTCTGGAAACACCATATATTTT.

The chain couples TRBV7-2 to TRBJ1-4, with 9 bases identical to TRBD1. The CDR3 sequence is 15 residues long. V trimming: 5 bases; J trimming: 5 bases; junction bases outside the gene matches: 6. From germline, CDR1 is SGHTA and CDR2 FQGNSA. Here the CDR3 reads CASSPVGTGNEKLFF. CDR3 nucleotide sequence: TGTGCCAGCAGCCCAGTGGGGACAGGGAATGAAAAACTGTTTTTT.